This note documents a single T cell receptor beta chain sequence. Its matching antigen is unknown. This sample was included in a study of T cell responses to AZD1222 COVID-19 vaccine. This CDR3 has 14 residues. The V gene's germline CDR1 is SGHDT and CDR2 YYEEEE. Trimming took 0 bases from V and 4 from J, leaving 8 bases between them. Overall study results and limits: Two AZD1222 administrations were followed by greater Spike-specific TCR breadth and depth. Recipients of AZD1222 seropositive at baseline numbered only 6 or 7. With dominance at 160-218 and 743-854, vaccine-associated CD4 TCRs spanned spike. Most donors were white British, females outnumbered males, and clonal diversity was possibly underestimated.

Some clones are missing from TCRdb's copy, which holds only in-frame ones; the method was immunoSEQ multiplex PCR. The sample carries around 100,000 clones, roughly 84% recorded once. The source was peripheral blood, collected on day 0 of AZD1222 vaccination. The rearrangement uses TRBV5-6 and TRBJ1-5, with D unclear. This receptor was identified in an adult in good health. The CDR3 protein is CASSLVGFNQPQHF. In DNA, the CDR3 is TGTGCCAGCAGCTTGGTAGGGTTTAATCAGCCCCAGCATTTT.